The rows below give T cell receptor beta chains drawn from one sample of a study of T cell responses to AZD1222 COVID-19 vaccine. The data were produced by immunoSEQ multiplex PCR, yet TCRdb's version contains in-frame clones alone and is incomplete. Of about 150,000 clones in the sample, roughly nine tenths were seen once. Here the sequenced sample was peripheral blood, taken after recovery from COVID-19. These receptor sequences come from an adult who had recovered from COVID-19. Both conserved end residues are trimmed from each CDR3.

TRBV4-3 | ASSQEPSGASFAYEQY
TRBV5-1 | ASSLELDEKLF
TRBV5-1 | ASSLGGQGIHEQY
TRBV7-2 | ASSLQGGDYNEQF
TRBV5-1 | ASSLGQGIGYGYT
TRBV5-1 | ASSAGTVEWAGYT
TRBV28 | ASRPRKGGESYEQY
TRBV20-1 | SASWRGGNQPQH
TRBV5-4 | ASSLPSPRENSPLH
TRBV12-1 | ASSPGQGACNEQF
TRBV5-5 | ASSLEADARDSPLH
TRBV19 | ASSITGQGAGELF
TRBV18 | ASSLLAGGANYGYT
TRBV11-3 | ASSFGLAHNTQY
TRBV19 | ASSRGAGANVLT
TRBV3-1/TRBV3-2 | ASSQPGQGAVYEQF
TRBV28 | ASRLEGSGAYGYT
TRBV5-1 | ASSSLGGTNTGELF
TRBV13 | ASSPLDGQNTEAF
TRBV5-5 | ASSLAPIDSGNTIY
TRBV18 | ASSPPGAGQGTTDTQY
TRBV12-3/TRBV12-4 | ASKGPRLTPQH